This passage covers 7 T cell receptor beta chains from one sample sequenced in a study of blood T cell repertoires in COVID-19 (dated by TCRdb to 2020 to 2021). Library preparation was by the immunoSEQ multiplex PCR assay. Not all clones reach the TCRdb copy of this immuneACCESS table, which keeps in-frame sequences only. Checked studies attribute under half of the gap to unresolved V genes and leave the rest unexplained. The sample table contains 75,000 to 100,000 clones; only one count was recorded for around 82% of them. 21% of the sample is taken by the ten largest. Sequenced sample: peripheral blood. The receptors were gathered from a human donor in a cohort sampled during active COVID-19.

The genes are TRBV27 and TRBJ2-7, with D tentatively TRBD1 (7 bases). Trimming cost V 4 bases and J 7 bases, with 23 bases left between them. Germline lookup yields CDR1 MNHEY and CDR2 SMNVEV (reference sequence). The CDR3 has 16 residues. For the CDR3, the DNA is TGTGCCAGCAGTTACAGGGGCCGGGGGCGAACCGGGGAGCAGTACTTC. Translation: CASSYRGRGRTGEQYF.

This clone was found many times. The rearrangement links TRBV6-6 to TRBJ2-1; D possibly corresponds to TRBD1 (5 bases). The CDR3 spans 15 residues. V lost 3 bases and J lost 8, with 17 bases in between. Per the germline V gene, CDR1 is MNHNY and CDR2 is SVGAGI (reference sequence). CDR3 sequence: CASSYPQGDVDEQFF. The CDR3 DNA sequence: TGTGCCAGCAGTTATCCCCAGGGTGATGTGGATGAGCAGTTCTTC.

This clone was recorded once. The chain employs TRBV11-2 and TRBJ1-5, with TRBD1 as a possible D gene (5 bases). The CDR3 sequence is 13 residues long. Trimming cost V 5 bases and J 6 bases, with 11 bases left between them. CDR1 is SGHAT, CDR2 FQNNGV, per germline. In nucleotides, the CDR3 is TGTGCCAGCAGCATCGCGGGGGGTCAGCCCCAGCATTTT. Protein: CASSIAGGQPQHF.

The rearrangement joins TRBV3-1 (or the pseudogene TRBV3-2) to TRBJ2-1, with TRBD2 as a possible D gene (7 bases). Germline assignment: CDR1 LGHDT and CDR2 YNNKEL (reference sequence). V was shortened by 0 bases and J by 9 bases, with 12 bases between the two germline ends. The CDR3 extends over 14 amino acids. The CDR3 region has the DNA TGTGCCAGCAGCCAAGAATGGGGGGGGGCTGAGCAGTTCTTC. Its protein product is CASSQEWGGAEQFF.

CDR3 protein: CASSLEQQTAINNSPLHF. CDR3 nucleotides: TGCGCCAGCAGCCTGGAACAACAGACGGCCATAAATAATTCACCCCTCCACTTT. V is TRBV4-1 and J is TRBJ1-6; D not resolved. The CDR3 runs 18 residues. Trimming pared 4 bases from V and 5 bases from J, leaving 21 bases between. Per the germline V gene, CDR1 is MGHRA and CDR2 is YSYEKL.

This clone was detected only a few times. The rearrangement joins TRBV28 to TRBJ2-1; 11 nucleotides match TRBD1. The germline V gene has CDR1 MDHEN and CDR2 SYDVKM. V was pared by 4 bases and J by 7 bases, with 6 bases of the junction left unmatched. This CDR3 region has 15 residues. The CDR3, as DNA: TGTGCCAGCAGTTGGGACAGGGGGGTTCCTAATGAGCAGTTCTTC. It yields the protein CASSWDRGVPNEQFF. The full variable domain, completed using reference TRBV28 and TRBJ2-1, is DVKVTQSSRYLVKRTGEKVFLECVQDMDHENMFWYRQDPGLGLRLIYFSYDVKMKEKGDIPEGYSVSREKKERFSLILESASTNQTSMYLCASSWDRGVPNEQFFGPGTRLTVL.

V gene TRBV7-2 combines with J gene TRBJ2-6; 8 nucleotides line up with TRBD2. V lost 3 bases, J lost 4 bases, and 11 bases stayed unmatched. Germline values: CDR1 SGHTA, CDR2 FQGNSA. This CDR3 spans 18 amino acids. For the CDR3, the DNA is TGTGCCAGCAGCTTGGTTCTTGGCGGGGGGAAAGGGGCCAACGTCCTGACTTTC. Translating gives CASSLVLGGGKGANVLTF.